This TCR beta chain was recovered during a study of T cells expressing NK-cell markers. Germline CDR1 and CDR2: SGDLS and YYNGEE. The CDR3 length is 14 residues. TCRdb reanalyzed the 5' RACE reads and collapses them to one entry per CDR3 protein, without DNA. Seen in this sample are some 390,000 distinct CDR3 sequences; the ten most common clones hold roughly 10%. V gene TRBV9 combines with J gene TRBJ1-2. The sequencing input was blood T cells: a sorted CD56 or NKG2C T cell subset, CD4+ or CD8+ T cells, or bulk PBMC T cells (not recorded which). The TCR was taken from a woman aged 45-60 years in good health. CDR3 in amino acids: CASSPTGGTGGYTF.